The 29 T cell receptor beta chains listed next were all sequenced from one sample in a study of T cells expressing NK-cell markers. TCRdb reprocessed the 5' RACE reads, keeping one entry per CDR3 protein, no DNA. This repertoire includes about 260,000 distinct CDR3 sequences. Sequences were obtained from blood T cells: a sorted CD56 or NKG2C T cell subset, CD4+ or CD8+ T cells, or bulk PBMC T cells (not recorded which). The receptors were gathered from a woman between 18 and 70 years old in good health.

This chain links TRBV5-1 with TRBJ2-3; the TRBD1 assignment by TCRdb is unverifiable without DNA. CDR1 is SGHRS and CDR2 is YFSETQ in the germline V gene. The CDR3 runs 15 residues. CDR3 residues: CASSGGTGATDTQYF.

The chain employs TRBV2 and TRBJ1-4. The CDR3 runs to 16 residues. Germline CDR1 is SNHLY and CDR2 is FYNNEI. The chain's CDR3 is CATSGPSGTQGTKLFF.

This rearrangement joins TRBV27 to TRBJ1-1; with no DNA, the TCRdb D assignment of TRBD1 cannot be verified. The CDR3 extends over 14 amino acids. Germline lookup yields CDR1 MNHEY and CDR2 SMNVEV (reference sequence). The CDR3 spells CASTPFGTNTEAFF.

The V call is TRBV15, the J call TRBJ1-1; TCRdb's assignment of TRBD1 cannot be checked, as there is no DNA. This CDR3 spans 15 amino acids. Looked up from germline, CDR1 is LNHNV and CDR2 is YYDKDF (reference sequence). This CDR3 reads CATSRGGAGGTEAFF. Drawing the rest from reference TRBV15 and TRBJ1-1, the complete variable domain is DAMVIQNPRYQVTQFGKPVTLSCSQTLNHNVMYWYQQKSSQAPKLLFHYYDKDFNNEADTPDNFQSRRPNTSFCFLDIRSPGLGDTAMYLCATSRGGAGGTEAFFGQGTRLTVV.

The V gene is TRBV6-1, the J gene TRBJ1-6. This CDR3 spans 15 amino acids. Germline CDR1 reads MNHNS; CDR2 reads SASEGT. This CDR3 reads CASRGETGWNSPLHF.

The chain links TRBV2 to TRBJ2-3; the TCRdb call, TRBD1, lacks DNA for checking. CDR1 is SNHLY, CDR2 FYNNEI, per germline. The CDR3 spans 12 residues. This CDR3 reads CASSQERGEQYF.

CDR3 protein: CASSSGQGVNTEAFF. The chain links TRBV4-3 to TRBJ1-1; with no DNA, the TCRdb D assignment of TRBD1 cannot be verified. CDR1 is LGHNA and CDR2 is YSLEER in the germline V gene. There are 15 residues in the CDR3.

V and J are TRBV5-1 and TRBJ2-1; with no DNA, the TCRdb D assignment of TRBD2 cannot be verified. The CDR3 has 16 amino acids. Germline V gene sequence: CDR1 SGHRS, CDR2 YFSETQ. CDR3 protein: CASSPLQNPPYNEQFF.

This chain joins TRBV5-1 and TRBJ1-2; no DNA is available, so the TRBD1 call from TCRdb remains unchecked. Germline V lookup: CDR1 SGHRS, CDR2 YFSETQ. There are 14 residues in the CDR3. The CDR3 region is CASRSPGGNYGYTF.

The V and J genes are TRBV12-3 or TRBV12-4 and TRBJ1-5; TCRdb's assignment of TRBD1 cannot be checked, as there is no DNA. This CDR3 is 15 amino acids long. CDR3 in amino acids: CASSLVGDPRQPQHF.

This chain uses TRBV20-1 with TRBJ2-7; no DNA is available, so the TRBD2 call from TCRdb remains unchecked. This CDR3 comprises 16 residues. Germline CDR1 is DFQATT and CDR2 is SNEGSKA (reference sequence). CDR3 residues: CSARESPTGGPVEQYF.

This chain joins TRBV5-1 and TRBJ2-4; TCRdb's D call of TRBD2 is untestable without DNA. CDR1 SGHRS and CDR2 YFSETQ come from the germline V gene. CDR3 size: 14 residues. Here the CDR3 reads CASSPLAGVNIQYF.

This chain's CDR3 is CASSLAVDSLSGNTIYF. This chain links TRBV7-9 with TRBJ1-3; checking the TCRdb D call of TRBD1 is not possible without DNA. Germline V gene data show CDR1 as SEHNR and CDR2 as FQNEAQ (reference sequence). The CDR3 has 17 amino acids.

The V gene is TRBV7-2, the J gene TRBJ2-3. The CDR3 contains 13 residues. Germline assignment: CDR1 SGHTA and CDR2 FQGNSA. This chain's CDR3 is CASSLALGPTQYF.

V usage is TRBV20-1 and J usage is TRBJ2-4; absent DNA, TCRdb's TRBD1 call cannot be checked. Germline V gives CDR1 DFQATT, CDR2 SNEGSKA (reference sequence). This CDR3 comprises 15 residues. This chain's CDR3 is CSAEGRNLAKNIQYF.

This sequence joins TRBV7-2 and TRBJ1-6. The CDR3 is made up of 15 amino acids. Germline CDR1 is SGHTA and CDR2 is FQGNSA. The CDR3 reads CASSPTGPYNSPLHF.

The chain links TRBV6-2 or TRBV6-3 to TRBJ1-2; absent DNA, TCRdb's TRBD1 call cannot be checked. The length of the CDR3 is 14 residues. Germline CDR1 is MNHEY and CDR2 is SVGEGT. The CDR3 here is CASRLTEGAYGYTF.

V usage is TRBV12-3 or TRBV12-4 and J usage is TRBJ2-3. This CDR3 is built from 13 residues. The CDR3 sequence is CASNEKSTDTQYF.

The V and J genes are TRBV5-1 and TRBJ1-4; there is no DNA to check the TCRdb D call of TRBD1. Per the germline V gene, CDR1 is SGHRS and CDR2 is YFSETQ. The CDR3 is 15 amino acids. CDR3: CASRETGTPTEKLFF. Variable domain in full (rest from reference TRBV5-1 and TRBJ1-4): KAGVTQTPRYLIKTRGQQVTLSCSPISGHRSVSWYQQTPGQGLQFLFEYFSETQRNKGNFPGRFSGRQFSNSRSEMNVSTLELGDSALYLCASRETGTPTEKLFFGSGTQLSVL.

V gene TRBV20-1 combines with J gene TRBJ2-3; the TRBD1 assignment by TCRdb is unverifiable without DNA. Germline V gene lookup returns CDR1 DFQATT and CDR2 SNEGSKA (reference sequence). The CDR3 is made up of 18 amino acids. The CDR3 sequence: CSARGGGATGTPAPTQYF.

This chain uses TRBV12-3 or TRBV12-4 with TRBJ1-1; without DNA, the TCRdb call of TRBD1 cannot be checked. This CDR3 is 14 amino acids long. CDR3 sequence: CASGRTAGDTEALF.

The chain joins TRBV20-1 to TRBJ2-3. The CDR3 is made up of 13 amino acids. The germline V gene has CDR1 DFQATT and CDR2 SNEGSKA (reference sequence). The CDR3 protein is CSARRLPTDTQYF.

The V gene is TRBV4-3, the J gene TRBJ1-2; TCRdb's assignment of TRBD1 cannot be checked, as there is no DNA. CDR1 is LGHNA and CDR2 is YSLEER in the germline V gene. The CDR3 loop spans 17 amino acids. The CDR3: CASSQGPRQGENYGYTF.

This chain links TRBV7-9 with TRBJ2-1; TCRdb indicates TRBD1, and absent DNA this call remains unverified. The CDR3 is made up of 14 amino acids. From germline, CDR1 is SEHNR and CDR2 FQNEAQ (reference sequence). CDR3 residues: CASRGGGSYNEQFF.

This chain uses TRBV19 with TRBJ2-1; no DNA is available, so the TRBD1 call from TCRdb remains unchecked. The CDR3 is 13 residues long. Germline V gives CDR1 LNHDA, CDR2 SQIVND (reference sequence). This chain's CDR3 is CASSIRGGDEQFF.

The chain joins TRBV5-1 to TRBJ1-2; absent DNA, TCRdb's TRBD1 call cannot be checked. The CDR3 extends over 13 amino acids. Germline V gene lookup returns CDR1 SGHRS and CDR2 YFSETQ. This CDR3 reads CASSFGKGYGYTF.

The rearrangement uses TRBV9 and TRBJ2-5; with no DNA, the TCRdb D assignment of TRBD1 cannot be verified. Germline V gene sequence: CDR1 SGDLS, CDR2 YYNGEE. CDR3 length: 14 residues. CDR3 sequence: CASSGGANAETQYF.

The chain combines TRBV7-2 with TRBJ2-5; TCRdb's D gene call, TRBD1, goes unchecked for lack of DNA. The CDR3 totals 12 residues. Germline V gene lookup returns CDR1 SGHTA and CDR2 FQGNSA. CDR3 residues: CASSLSSVAPFF. The full variable domain, in which reference TRBV7-2 and TRBJ2-5 provide the parts outside the CDR3, is GAGVSQSPSNKVTEKGKDVELRCDPISGHTALYWYRQSLGQGLEFLIYFQGNSAPDKSGLPSDRFSAERTGGSVSTLTIQRTQQEDSAVYLCASSLSSVAPFFGPGTRLLVL.

The chain recombines TRBV4-1 with TRBJ1-2; checking the TCRdb D call of TRBD1 is not possible without DNA. The length of the CDR3 is 17 residues. In germline, CDR1 is MGHRA, CDR2 YSYEKL. The CDR3 protein is CASSQAPSGIANYGYTF.